This T cell receptor beta chain is from a study of human T cells and chemical hapten exposure. Concerning this clonotype itself: A clone one base away is much larger, so this may be a read error.

TCRdb ran MiXCR on the 5' RACE reads and lists one entry per CDR3 protein. Altogether some 150,000 distinct CDR3 sequences are present, around 4% being singletons, with the ten largest covering around 1.5%. Someone pulled total RNA out of unfractionated whole blood. This CDR3 is built from 16 residues. Germline CDR1 and CDR2: MGHRA and YSYEKL. The clonotype was recovered from a female donor in good health. V and J are TRBV4-1 and TRBJ2-1; tentative D call: TRBD1 (5 bases). The DNA for the CDR3 is TGCGCCAGCAGCCACCTCTGCGGTCTCAGGGCCAATGAGCGGTTCTTC. It yields the protein CASSHLCGLRANERFF.